The next 21 T cell receptor beta chains were all read from a single sample in a study of neoadjuvant anti-PD-1 for oral cavity cancer. Time point in this sample: after neoadjuvant nivolumab, at surgical resection. Clones were sequenced by immunoSEQ multiplex PCR, and TCRdb holds only the in-frame ones, with some missing. The data show about 9,800 clones, with 61% seen just once and around 4.5% held by the top ten. The material was PBMCs, obtained after nivolumab (anti-PD-1) treatment. All receptors derive from a person aged 35-79 years with oral cavity squamous cell carcinoma.

J is TRBJ1-1 and V is TRBV5-6; possible D gene TRBD1, 6 bases. The CDR3 is made up of 11 amino acids. Germline lookup yields CDR1 SGHDT and CDR2 YYEEEE. V was cut by 4 bases and J by 8 bases, with 9 bases left in between. CDR3 in amino acids: CASSNGTEAFF. In DNA form, the CDR3 reads TGTGCCAGCAGCAACGGGACAGAAGCTTTCTTT.

The gene calls are TRBV19 and TRBJ2-3; 7 bases match TRBD2. Trimming at V came to 7 bases and at J to 0 bases, leaving 16 bases not matched to a gene. The CDR3 spans 18 residues. Germline V CDR1 and CDR2: LNHDA, SQIVND (reference sequence). The CDR3 DNA is TGTGCCAGTACTCAAAGCACAGCGGGACTTGCTAGCACAGATACGCAGTATTTT. Amino acids: CASTQSTAGLASTDTQYF.

The chain is built from TRBV18 and TRBJ1-1; no reliable D call. CDR3 length: 14 amino acids. Deletions cut 2 bases from V and 10 bases from J, with 17 bases between. Germline loops: CDR1 KGHSH, CDR2 LQKENI. The DNA for the CDR3 is TGTGCCAGCTCACCAGCAGGTGGCCAAGTCCTAGCTTTCTTT. It is translated as CASSPAGGQVLAFF.

This clone showed up just once. J is TRBJ1-2 and V is TRBV11-2, with D unresolved. CDR1 and CDR2 from the germline V gene are SGHAT and FQNNGV. V lost 5 bases, J lost 4 bases, and 14 bases lay in between. CDR3 length: 14 amino acids. CDR3 coding DNA: TGTGCCAGCAGCCTCACCGGGAGGATCTATGGCTACACCTTC. Translating it yields CASSLTGRIYGYTF. The variable domain in full, completed from reference TRBV11-2 and TRBJ1-2, reads EAGVAQSPRYKIIEKRQSVAFWCNPISGHATLYWYQQILGQGPKLLIQFQNNGVVDDSQLPKDRFSAERLKGVDSTLKIQPAKLEDSAVYLCASSLTGRIYGYTFGSGTRLTVV.

The gene calls are TRBV7-2 and TRBJ2-5; weak D call: TRBD2 (7 bases). This CDR3 spans 15 amino acids. Germline V gene data show CDR1 as SGHTA and CDR2 as FQGNSA. V lost 3 bases, J lost 1 base, and 12 bases lay in between. CDR3 DNA sequence: TGTGCCAGCAGCTTCGTGGGGGGGCCCCAAGAGACCCAGTACTTC. Translation: CASSFVGGPQETQYF.

The chain joins TRBV7-2 to TRBJ1-5; D gene uncertain. V dropped 1 base and J dropped 3 bases, with 10 bases sitting between them. Germline CDR1 and CDR2: SGHTA and FQGNSA. The CDR3 has 15 residues. CDR3 residues: CASSLVTQPNQPQHF. For the CDR3, the DNA is TGTGCCAGCAGCTTAGTGACACAGCCCAATCAGCCCCAGCATTTT.

This clone showed up just a few times. V and J are TRBV5-1 and TRBJ2-2; D is unresolved. The CDR3 totals 15 residues. Germline CDR1 and CDR2: SGHRS and YFSETQ. Trimming left V 4 bases short and J 2 bases short, with 12 bases between. CDR3 protein: CASSPPTRNTGELFF. CDR3 bases: TGCGCCAGCAGCCCGCCGACTCGTAACACCGGGGAGCTGTTTTTT. The full variable domain, rest sourced from reference TRBV5-1 and TRBJ2-2, is KAGVTQTPRYLIKTRGQQVTLSCSPISGHRSVSWYQQTPGQGLQFLFEYFSETQRNKGNFPGRFSGRQFSNSRSEMNVSTLELGDSALYLCASSPPTRNTGELFFGEGSRLTVL.

The chain employs TRBV5-1 and TRBJ1-1, with 7 bases matching TRBD1. V shed 7 bases, J shed 1 base, and the junction held 7 bases outside the gene matches. From germline, CDR1 is SGHRS and CDR2 YFSETQ. CDR3 size: 14 residues. CDR3 DNA sequence: TGCGCCAGCGATACTGGGACAGCGAACACTGAAGCTTTCTTT. Its translation: CASDTGTANTEAFF.

The CDR3 region has the DNA TGCGCCAGCAGTTCCCGACCGTACTATGGCTACACCTTC. The encoded protein is CASSSRPYYGYTF. This rearrangement joins TRBV10-2 to TRBJ1-2; D gene ambiguous. CDR3 length: 13 amino acids. Trimming stripped 5 bases from V and 3 bases from J, with 10 bases between. The V gene's germline CDR1 is WSHSY and CDR2 SAAADI.

The chain joins TRBV9 to TRBJ2-1; TRBD1 matches at 10 bases. The CDR3 has 15 residues. The junction had 6 bases not matched to a gene; V was cut back by 3 bases and J by 6 bases. The V gene's germline CDR1 is SGDLS and CDR2 YYNGEE. This CDR3 reads CASSALDRGINEQFF. CDR3 DNA sequence: TGTGCCAGCAGCGCCCTGGACAGGGGGATCAATGAGCAGTTCTTC.

The V call is TRBV27, the J call TRBJ1-2; D unclear. The CDR3 sequence is 13 residues long. CDR1 and CDR2 (germline): MNHEY, SMNVEV (reference sequence). Trimming left V 2 bases short and J 0 bases short, with 4 bases between. The CDR3 loop reads CASSLGANYGYTF. CDR3 DNA: TGTGCCAGCAGTTTAGGAGCTAACTATGGCTACACCTTC.

The gene calls are TRBV7-2 and TRBJ1-1, with 7 bases identical to TRBD1. The CDR3 runs 15 residues. From germline, CDR1 is SGHTA and CDR2 FQGNSA. The V and J ends lost 4 bases and 4 bases, in that order; junction bases with no gene match: 9. The CDR3, as DNA: TGTGCCAGCAGCTCCCAGGGGGTGGGGGGCACTGAAGCTTTCTTT. As protein: CASSSQGVGGTEAFF.

The chain recombines TRBV7-9 with TRBJ2-4, with D hard to call. This CDR3 comprises 16 residues. V lost 2 bases, J lost 0 bases, and 11 bases lay in between. The germline CDR1 and CDR2 sequences are SEHNR and FQNEAQ (reference sequence). The CDR3 protein is CASSLSVTLAKNIQYF. The CDR3, as DNA: TGTGCCAGCAGCTTATCGGTCACTCTAGCCAAAAACATTCAGTACTTC.

The chain is built from TRBV6-5 and TRBJ1-1; 11 bases map to TRBD1. Trimming at V came to 5 bases and at J to 11 bases, leaving 10 bases not matched to a gene. Germline V lookup: CDR1 MNHEY, CDR2 SVGAGI. The CDR3 is 14 residues long. The CDR3 reads CASSPGTGGWGAFF. The CDR3 DNA reads as TGTGCCAGCAGTCCCGGGACAGGGGGTTGGGGGGCTTTCTTT.

The CDR3 is CASSLDTGAYGYTF. CDR3 in DNA: TGTGCCAGCAGCTTAGACACAGGGGCCTATGGCTACACCTTC. This chain uses TRBV7-2 with TRBJ1-2, with 7 bases that match TRBD1. CDR3 length: 14 residues. Germline CDR1 SGHTA, CDR2 FQGNSA. V lost 1 base and J lost 4; bases outside the gene matches: 3.

This clone was found a few times. The V and J genes are TRBV6-1 and TRBJ1-1; D is possibly TRBD1 (6 bases). V gave up 6 bases and J gave up 0 bases, with 11 bases separating them. The CDR3 length is 14 residues. From germline, CDR1 is MNHNS and CDR2 SASEGT. DNA of the CDR3: TGTGCCAGCAGAAACAGGGAGCTGAACACTGAAGCTTTCTTT. As protein: CASRNRELNTEAFF.

This chain links TRBV4-1 with TRBJ2-1, with 12 bases lining up with TRBD2. With 6 bases clipped from V and 6 bases from J, the junction kept 6 bases outside the gene matches. Germline V gene data show CDR1 as MGHRA and CDR2 as YSYEKL. This CDR3 region has 15 residues. The CDR3 sequence: CASSSGTSGLNEQFF. CDR3 in DNA: TGCGCCAGCAGTTCCGGGACTAGCGGGCTCAATGAGCAGTTCTTC.

Comment on this clone: The same CDR3 can be traced to other DNA sequences in this sample. The chain couples TRBV12-5 to TRBJ1-5; D is uncertain. The germline CDR1 and CDR2 sequences are LGHNT and FRNRAP. With 5 bases removed from V and 0 bases from J, the gap between germline ends came to 8 bases. This CDR3 is built from 14 residues. CDR3: CASGGLFSNQPQHF. CDR3 DNA sequence: TGTGCTAGTGGTGGACTCTTTAGCAATCAGCCCCAGCATTTT. Together with reference TRBV12-5 and TRBJ1-5, the CDR3 gives the full variable domain: DARVTQTPRHKVTEMGQEVTMRCQPILGHNTVFWYRQTMMQGLELLAYFRNRAPLDDSGMPKDRFSAEMPDATLATLKIQPSEPRDSAVYFCASGGLFSNQPQHFGDGTRLSIL.

A few counts support this clone. The chain recombines TRBV15 with TRBJ1-6, with D unresolved. The CDR3 runs 14 residues. Germline CDR1 is LNHNV and CDR2 is YYDKDF (reference sequence). The ends were cut back, 3 bases at V and 5 bases at J, with 8 bases in the middle. Here the CDR3 DNA reads TGTGCCACCAGCAGGGACGTCGATAATTCACCCCTCCACTTT. The encoded protein is CATSRDVDNSPLHF.

V gene TRBV2 combines with J gene TRBJ2-5, with no clear D. The CDR3 runs 13 residues. Germline CDR1 is SNHLY and CDR2 is FYNNEI. V was pared by 7 bases and J by 4 bases, with 13 bases between. The CDR3 DNA reads as TGTGCCAGCACCGGGCCCCGGGCAGAGACCCAGTACTTC. It specifies CASTGPRAETQYF.

The sample holds one count of this clone. The rearrangement joins TRBV30 to TRBJ2-5, with 7 bases matching TRBD2. V was pared by 6 bases and J by 1 base, with 8 bases of the junction left unmatched. This CDR3 has 14 residues. The germline gives CDR1 GTSNPN, CDR2 SVGIG (reference sequence). The DNA for the CDR3 is TGTGCCTGTCGGGGAGGGGCACTCCAAGAGACCCAGTACTTC. This gives the protein CACRGGALQETQYF. The full variable domain, with the rest looked up from reference TRBV30 and TRBJ2-5, is SQTIHQWPATLVQPVGSPLSLECTVEGTSNPNLYWYRQAAGRGLQLLFYSVGIGQISSEVPQNLSASRPQDRQFILSSKKLLLSDSGFYLCACRGGALQETQYFGPGTRLLVL.